This TCR beta chain was recovered during a study of blood T cell repertoires in COVID-19. Study-wide background: Italy, Spain and the United States were the sources of the convalescent and acute COVID-19 samples.

Libraries were prepared by immunoSEQ multiplex PCR; TCRdb keeps only in-frame clonotypes and omits some of them. The sample consists of 85,000 to 110,000 clones, nearly 85% of them appearing once. The CDR3 sequence is 17 residues long. The sample comprised peripheral blood. The chain employs TRBV12-1 and TRBJ2-7; TRBD2 reflects the table's D call only, with no check against the DNA. TRBV12-1 is annotated as a pseudogene. This sequence originates from a human donor in a cohort sampled during active or convalescent COVID-19. The CDR3 nucleotides read TGTGCCAGCAGCCCGGATGAATTAGCGGGGGAAATTAACGGGCAGTACTTC. This codes for CASSPDELAGEINGQYF.